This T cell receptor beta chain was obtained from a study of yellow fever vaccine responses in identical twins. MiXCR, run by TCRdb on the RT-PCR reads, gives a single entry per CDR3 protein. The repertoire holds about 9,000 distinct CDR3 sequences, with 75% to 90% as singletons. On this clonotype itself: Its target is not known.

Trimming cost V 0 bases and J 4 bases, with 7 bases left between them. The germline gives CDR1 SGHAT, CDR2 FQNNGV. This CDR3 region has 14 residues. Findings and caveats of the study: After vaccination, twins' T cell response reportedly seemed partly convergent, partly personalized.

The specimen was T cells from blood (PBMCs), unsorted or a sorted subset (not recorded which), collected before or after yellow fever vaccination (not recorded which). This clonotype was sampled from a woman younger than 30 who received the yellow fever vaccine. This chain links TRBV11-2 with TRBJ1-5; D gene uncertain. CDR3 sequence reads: CASSLESRNQPQHF. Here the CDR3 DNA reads TGTGCCAGCAGCTTAGAATCACGGAATCAGCCCCAGCATTTT. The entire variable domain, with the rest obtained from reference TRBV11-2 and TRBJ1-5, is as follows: EAGVAQSPRYKIIEKRQSVAFWCNPISGHATLYWYQQILGQGPKLLIQFQNNGVVDDSQLPKDRFSAERLKGVDSTLKIQPAKLEDSAVYLCASSLESRNQPQHFGDGTRLSIL.